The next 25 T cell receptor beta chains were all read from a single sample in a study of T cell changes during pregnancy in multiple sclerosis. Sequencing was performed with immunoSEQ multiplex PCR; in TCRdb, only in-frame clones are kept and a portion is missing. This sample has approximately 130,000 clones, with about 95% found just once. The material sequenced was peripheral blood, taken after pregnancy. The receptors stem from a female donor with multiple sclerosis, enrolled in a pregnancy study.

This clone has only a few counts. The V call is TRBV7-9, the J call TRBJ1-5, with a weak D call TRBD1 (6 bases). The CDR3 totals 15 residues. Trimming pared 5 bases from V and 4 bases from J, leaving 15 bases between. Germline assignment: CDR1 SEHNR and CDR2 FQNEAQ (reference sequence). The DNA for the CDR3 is TGTGCCAGCAGCCCTGCGGGGGGCGGAAATCAGCCCCAGCATTTT. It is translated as CASSPAGGGNQPQHF.

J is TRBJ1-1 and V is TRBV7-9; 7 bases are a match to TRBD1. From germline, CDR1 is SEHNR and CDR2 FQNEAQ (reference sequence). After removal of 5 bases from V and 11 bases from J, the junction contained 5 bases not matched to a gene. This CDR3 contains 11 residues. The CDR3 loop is CASSQDRWAFF. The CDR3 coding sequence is TGTGCCAGCAGCCAGGACAGGTGGGCTTTCTTT.

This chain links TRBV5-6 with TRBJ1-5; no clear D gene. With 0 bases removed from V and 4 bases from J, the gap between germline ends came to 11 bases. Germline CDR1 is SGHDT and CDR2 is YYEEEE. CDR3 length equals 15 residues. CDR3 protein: CASSLGRMENQPQHF. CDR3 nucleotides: TGTGCCAGCAGCTTGGGCAGGATGGAAAATCAGCCCCAGCATTTT.

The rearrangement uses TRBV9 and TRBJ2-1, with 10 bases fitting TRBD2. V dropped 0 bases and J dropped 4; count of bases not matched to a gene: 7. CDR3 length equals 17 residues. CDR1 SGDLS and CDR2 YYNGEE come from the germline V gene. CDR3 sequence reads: CASSVATSGTWYNEQFF. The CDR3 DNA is TGTGCCAGCAGCGTAGCAACTAGCGGGACTTGGTACAATGAGCAGTTCTTC.

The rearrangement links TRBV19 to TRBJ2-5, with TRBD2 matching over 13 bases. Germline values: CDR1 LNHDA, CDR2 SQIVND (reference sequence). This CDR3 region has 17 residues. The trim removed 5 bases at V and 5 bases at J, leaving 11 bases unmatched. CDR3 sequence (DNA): TGTGCCAGTAGTTTTCGGACTAGCGGGAGTGCGGGGGAGACCCAGTACTTC. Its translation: CASSFRTSGSAGETQYF.

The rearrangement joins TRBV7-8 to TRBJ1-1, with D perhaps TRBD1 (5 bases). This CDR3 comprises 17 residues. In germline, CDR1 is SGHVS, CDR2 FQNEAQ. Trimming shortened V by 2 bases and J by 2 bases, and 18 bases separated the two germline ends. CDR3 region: CASSLRALVGGNTEAFF. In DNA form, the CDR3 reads TGTGCCAGCAGCTTAAGGGCCCTCGTGGGGGGTAACACTGAAGCTTTCTTT.

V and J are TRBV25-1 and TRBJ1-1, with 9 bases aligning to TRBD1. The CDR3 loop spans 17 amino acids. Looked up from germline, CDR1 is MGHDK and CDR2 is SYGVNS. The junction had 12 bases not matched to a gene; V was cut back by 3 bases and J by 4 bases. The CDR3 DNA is TGTGCCAGCAGTGATCGGGGACAGGGACGAGTTAGCACTGAAGCTTTCTTT. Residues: CASSDRGQGRVSTEAFF.

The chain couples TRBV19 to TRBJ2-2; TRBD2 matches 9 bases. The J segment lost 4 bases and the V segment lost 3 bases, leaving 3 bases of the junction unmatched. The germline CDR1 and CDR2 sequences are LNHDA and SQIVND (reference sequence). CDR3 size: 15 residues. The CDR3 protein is CASSISSGTTGELFF. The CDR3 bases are TGTGCCAGTAGTATTTCTAGCGGGACCACCGGGGAGCTGTTTTTT.

CDR3 loop: CAWSVRVGQTEAFF. The CDR3 DNA is TGTGCCTGGAGTGTAAGGGTGGGACAAACCGAAGCTTTCTTT. The V and J genes are TRBV30 and TRBJ1-1; D is perhaps TRBD1 (6 bases). V gave up 0 bases and J gave up 8 bases, with 16 bases separating them. CDR3 size: 14 residues. Germline-derived CDR1 and CDR2 are GTSNPN and SVGIG (reference sequence).

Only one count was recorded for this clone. This CDR3 reads CASSSGQVGLRGYTF. CDR3 nucleotides: TGTGCCAGCAGTTCGGGACAGGTGGGGTTGCGTGGCTACACCTTC. V gene TRBV28 combines with J gene TRBJ1-2, with 8 positions matching TRBD1. The V and J ends lost 4 bases and 7 bases, in that order; junction bases with no gene match: 11. This CDR3 comprises 15 residues. The germline gives CDR1 MDHEN, CDR2 SYDVKM.

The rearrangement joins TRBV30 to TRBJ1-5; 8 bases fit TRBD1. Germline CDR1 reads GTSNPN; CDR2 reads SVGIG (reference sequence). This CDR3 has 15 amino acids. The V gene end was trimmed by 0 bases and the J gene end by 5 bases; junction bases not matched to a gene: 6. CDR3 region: CAWSVRTGQDQPQHF. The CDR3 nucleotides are TGTGCCTGGAGTGTGAGGACAGGGCAGGATCAGCCCCAGCATTTT.

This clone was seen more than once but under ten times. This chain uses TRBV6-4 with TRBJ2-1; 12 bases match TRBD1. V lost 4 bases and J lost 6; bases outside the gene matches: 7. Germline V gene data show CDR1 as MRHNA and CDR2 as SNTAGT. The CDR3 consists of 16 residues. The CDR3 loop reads CASSVEGQGAANEQFF. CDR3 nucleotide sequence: TGTGCCAGCAGTGTTGAGGGACAGGGGGCGGCCAATGAGCAGTTCTTC.

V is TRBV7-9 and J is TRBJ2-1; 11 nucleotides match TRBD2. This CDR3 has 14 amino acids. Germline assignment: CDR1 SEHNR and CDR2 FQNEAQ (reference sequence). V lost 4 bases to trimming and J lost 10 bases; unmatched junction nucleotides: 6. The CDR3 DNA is TGTGCCAGCAGCTCGATAGCGGGAGGGTCCGAGCAGTTCTTC. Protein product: CASSSIAGGSEQFF.

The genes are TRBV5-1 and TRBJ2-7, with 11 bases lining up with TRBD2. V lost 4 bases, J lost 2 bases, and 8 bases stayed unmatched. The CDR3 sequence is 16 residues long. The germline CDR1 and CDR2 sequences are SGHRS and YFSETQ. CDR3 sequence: CASSPGLAASPYEQYF. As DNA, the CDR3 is TGCGCCAGCAGCCCGGGACTAGCGGCCTCCCCCTACGAGCAGTACTTC.

The CDR3: CASSSARYGGTLSGNEQFF. The DNA of the CDR3 is TGTGCCAGCAGCTCCGCGAGGTATGGCGGGACCCTCTCCGGCAATGAGCAGTTCTTC. The chain recombines TRBV5-4 with TRBJ2-1; TRBD2 is a possible D gene (6 bases). CDR1 SGHNT and CDR2 YYREEE come from the germline V gene (reference sequence). Trimming took off 3 bases at V and 6 bases at J, with 28 bases between the two ends. The CDR3 is 19 amino acids. Full variable domain (missing parts from reference TRBV5-4 and TRBJ2-1): ETGVTQSPTHLIKTRGQQVTLRCSSQSGHNTVSWYQQALGQGPQFIFQYYREEENGRGNFPPRFSGLQFPNYSSELNVNALELDDSALYLCASSSARYGGTLSGNEQFFGPGTRLTVL.

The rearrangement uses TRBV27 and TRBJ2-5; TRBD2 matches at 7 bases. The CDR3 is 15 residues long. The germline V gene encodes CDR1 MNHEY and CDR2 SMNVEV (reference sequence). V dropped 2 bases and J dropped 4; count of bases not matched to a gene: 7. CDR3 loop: CASSLGGEFRETQYF. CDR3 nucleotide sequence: TGTGCCAGCAGTTTAGGGGGGGAATTTAGAGAGACCCAGTACTTC.

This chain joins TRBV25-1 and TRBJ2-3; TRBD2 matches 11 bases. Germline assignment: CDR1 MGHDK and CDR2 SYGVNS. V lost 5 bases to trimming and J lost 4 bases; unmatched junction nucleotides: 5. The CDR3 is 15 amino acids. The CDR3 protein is CASSITSGSADTQYF. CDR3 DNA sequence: TGTGCCAGCAGTATTACTAGCGGGAGCGCAGATACGCAGTATTTT.

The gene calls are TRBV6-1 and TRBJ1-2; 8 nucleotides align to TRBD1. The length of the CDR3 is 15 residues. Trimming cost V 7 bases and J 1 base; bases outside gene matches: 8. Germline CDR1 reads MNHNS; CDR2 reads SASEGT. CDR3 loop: CASTGTGTVNYGYTF. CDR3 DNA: TGTGCCAGCACGGGGACAGGAACAGTTAACTATGGCTACACCTTC.

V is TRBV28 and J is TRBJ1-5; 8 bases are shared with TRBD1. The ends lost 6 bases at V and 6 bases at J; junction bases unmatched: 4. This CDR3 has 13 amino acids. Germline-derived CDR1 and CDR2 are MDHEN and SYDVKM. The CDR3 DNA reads TGTGCCAGCAGGGGGACAGGAGGTCAGCCCCAGCATTTT. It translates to CASRGTGGQPQHF.

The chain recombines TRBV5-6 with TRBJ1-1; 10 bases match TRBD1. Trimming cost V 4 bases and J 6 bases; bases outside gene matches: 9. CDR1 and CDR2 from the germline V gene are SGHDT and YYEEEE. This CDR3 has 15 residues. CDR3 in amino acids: CASSASGTGVAEAFF. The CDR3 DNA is TGTGCCAGCAGCGCCTCCGGGACAGGGGTCGCTGAAGCTTTCTTT. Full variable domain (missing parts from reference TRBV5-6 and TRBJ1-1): DAGVTQSPTHLIKTRGQQVTLRCSPKSGHDTVSWYQQALGQGPQFIFQYYEEEERQRGNFPDRFSGHQFPNYSSELNVNALLLGDSALYLCASSASGTGVAEAFFGQGTRLTVV.

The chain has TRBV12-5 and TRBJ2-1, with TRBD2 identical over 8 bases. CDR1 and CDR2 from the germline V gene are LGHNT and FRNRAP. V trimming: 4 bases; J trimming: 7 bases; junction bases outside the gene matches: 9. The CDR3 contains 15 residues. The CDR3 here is CASGSWTSRGNEQFF. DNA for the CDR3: TGTGCTAGTGGTTCCTGGACTAGCAGGGGTAATGAGCAGTTCTTC.

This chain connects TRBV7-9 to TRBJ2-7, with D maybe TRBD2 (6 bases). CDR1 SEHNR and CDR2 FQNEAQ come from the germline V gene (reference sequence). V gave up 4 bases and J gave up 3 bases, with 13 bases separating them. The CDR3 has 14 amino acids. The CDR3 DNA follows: TGTGCCAGCAGCTCGCGGGACGGGCACTACGAGCAGTACTTC. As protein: CASSSRDGHYEQYF.

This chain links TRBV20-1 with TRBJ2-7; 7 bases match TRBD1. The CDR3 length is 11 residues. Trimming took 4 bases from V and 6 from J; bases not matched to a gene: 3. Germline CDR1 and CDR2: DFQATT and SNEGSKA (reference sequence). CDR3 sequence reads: CSAITGVEQYF. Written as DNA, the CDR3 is TGCAGTGCTATTACAGGGGTCGAGCAGTACTTC.

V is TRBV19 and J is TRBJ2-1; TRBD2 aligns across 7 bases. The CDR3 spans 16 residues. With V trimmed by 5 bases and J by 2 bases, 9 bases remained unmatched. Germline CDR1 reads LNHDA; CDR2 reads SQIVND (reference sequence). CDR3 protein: CASSYGGGHTYNEQFF. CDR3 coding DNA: TGTGCCAGTAGTTACGGGGGAGGGCACACCTACAATGAGCAGTTCTTC. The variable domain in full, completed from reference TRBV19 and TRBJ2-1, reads DGGITQSPKYLFRKEGQNVTLSCEQNLNHDAMYWYRQDPGQGLRLIYYSQIVNDFQKGDIAEGYSVSREKKESFPLTVTSAQKNPTAFYLCASSYGGGHTYNEQFFGPGTRLTVL.

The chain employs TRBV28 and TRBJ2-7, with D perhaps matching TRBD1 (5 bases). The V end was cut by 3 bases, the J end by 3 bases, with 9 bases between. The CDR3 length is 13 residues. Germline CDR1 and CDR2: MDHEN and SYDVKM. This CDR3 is CASSFQGFYEQYF. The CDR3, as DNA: TGTGCCAGCAGTTTTCAGGGCTTCTACGAGCAGTACTTC.